The 4 T cell receptor beta chains below come from one sample, sequenced in a study of T cells in Graves' hyperthyroidism and ophthalmopathy. Amplification of TCR beta CDR3 regions was performed using RNA transcripts as template. Researchers ran a first-round RT-PCR on the TCR CDR3 using the HTBI primer set. TCRdb fed the multiplex PCR reads into MiXCR, producing one record per CDR3 protein. The table has under 400,000 distinct CDR3 sequences, about 15% seen once. The sample comprised blood. The receptors shown here come from a man aged 30 to 45 with Graves' hyperthyroidism.

This clonotype was seen at least ten times. The chain has TRBV11-2 and TRBJ2-1, with D possibly being TRBD1 (5 bases). This CDR3 has 16 residues. Germline values: CDR1 SGHAT, CDR2 FQNNGV. V was trimmed by 1 base and J by 5 bases, leaving 15 bases between them. This CDR3 reads CASSLGARQSDNEQFF. The DNA of the CDR3 is TGTGCCAGCAGCTTAGGAGCCCGACAGTCTGACAATGAGCAGTTCTTC. The variable domain in full, completed from reference TRBV11-2 and TRBJ2-1, reads EAGVAQSPRYKIIEKRQSVAFWCNPISGHATLYWYQQILGQGPKLLIQFQNNGVVDDSQLPKDRFSAERLKGVDSTLKIQPAKLEDSAVYLCASSLGARQSDNEQFFGPGTRLTVL.

This clonotype was observed at least ten times. The rearrangement links TRBV24-1 to TRBJ2-2, with no clear D. Germline CDR1 is KGHDR and CDR2 is SFDVKD. The CDR3 totals 11 residues. Trimming took 4 bases from V and 11 from J, leaving 7 bases between them. CDR3 region: CATSEGRELFF. The CDR3 nucleotides read TGTGCCACCAGTGAGGGCAGAGAGCTGTTTTTT.

This clonotype was detected many times. The chain has TRBV2 and TRBJ2-1; no definite D call. CDR1 is SNHLY, CDR2 FYNNEI, per germline. With 4 bases removed from V and 7 bases from J, the gap between germline ends came to 8 bases. This CDR3 is built from 12 residues. Here the CDR3 reads CASSGVVNEQFF. DNA for the CDR3: TGTGCCAGCAGTGGGGTTGTGAATGAGCAGTTCTTC.

Worth noting for this clonotype: The junction does not match germline at one end; this may be a read error. V usage is TRBV18 and J usage is TRBJ1-1, with D possibly being TRBD1 (5 bases). CDR3 length equals 14 residues. The germline CDR1 and CDR2 sequences are KGHSH and LQKENI. CDR3 amino acids: CASSPAGGGTEACF. The DNA of the CDR3 is TGTGCCAGCTCACCCGCTGGGGGTGGCACTGAAGCTTGCTTT.